The rows below give T cell receptor beta chains drawn from one sample of a study of T cell changes during pregnancy in multiple sclerosis. Method: immunoSEQ multiplex PCR; TCRdb's copy keeps in-frame clones and lacks some. This table holds 80,000 to 100,000 clones, 91% found once. Sequencing was performed on peripheral blood, taken after pregnancy. These receptor sequences come from a female donor in good health, enrolled as a control in a pregnancy study. The CDR3 runs from the conserved cysteine through the conserved F or W. The order of the fields is D gene, J gene, V gene, CDR3 protein, CDR3 DNA. D genes are given only for firm matches.

d_gene: TRBD1
j_gene: TRBJ2-6
v_gene: TRBV7-2
CDR3aa: CASSVKDRGPSGANVLTF
CDR3nt: TGTGCCAGCAGCGTTAAGGACAGGGGCCCCTCTGGGGCCAACGTCCTGACTTTC

d_gene: TRBD1
j_gene: TRBJ1-5
v_gene: TRBV6-1
CDR3aa: CASSNRGQVQPQHF
CDR3nt: TGTGCCAGCAGCAACAGGGGGCAAGTTCAGCCCCAGCATTTT

d_gene: TRBD2
j_gene: TRBJ2-1
v_gene: TRBV4-3
CDR3aa: CASSPLATSGGGHEQFF
CDR3nt: TGCGCCAGCAGCCCCCTTGCGACTAGCGGGGGGGGGCATGAGCAGTTCTTC

d_gene: TRBD1
j_gene: TRBJ1-5
v_gene: TRBV6-1
CDR3aa: CASSEIGTGHQPQHF
CDR3nt: TGTGCCAGCAGTGAAATTGGGACAGGCCATCAGCCCCAGCATTTT

d_gene: TRBD1
j_gene: TRBJ1-5
v_gene: TRBV6-6
CDR3aa: CASNIGTGVPQPQHF
CDR3nt: TGTGCCAGCAATATAGGGACAGGGGTCCCTCAGCCCCAGCATTTT

d_gene: -
j_gene: TRBJ1-2
v_gene: TRBV19
CDR3aa: CASSAGDPDLLYGYTF
CDR3nt: TGTGCCAGTAGTGCAGGGGACCCCGACCTCCTCTATGGCTACACCTTC

d_gene: TRBD1
j_gene: TRBJ2-3
v_gene: TRBV7-2
CDR3aa: CASSRGQGWTDTQYF
CDR3nt: TGTGCCAGCAGCCGAGGACAGGGGTGGACAGATACGCAGTATTTT

d_gene: TRBD1
j_gene: TRBJ2-7
v_gene: TRBV11-2
CDR3aa: CASSTRQGEKVQYF
CDR3nt: TGTGCCAGCAGCACCCGACAGGGGGAGAAGGTGCAGTACTTC

d_gene: -
j_gene: TRBJ1-1
v_gene: TRBV14
CDR3aa: CASSRGRLNTEAFF
CDR3nt: TGTGCCAGCTCCAGGGGAAGGCTGAACACTGAAGCTTTCTTT

d_gene: TRBD1
j_gene: TRBJ2-7
v_gene: TRBV6-5
CDR3aa: CASTSRQGREQYF
CDR3nt: TGTGCCAGCACTTCGAGACAGGGACGCGAGCAGTACTTC

d_gene: TRBD1
j_gene: TRBJ2-7
v_gene: TRBV5-1
CDR3aa: CASSSRQGAYEQYF
CDR3nt: TGCGCCAGCAGCTCCCGACAGGGGGCCTACGAGCAGTACTTC

d_gene: -
j_gene: TRBJ1-5
v_gene: TRBV4-3
CDR3aa: CASSQDIPGANSNQPQHF
CDR3nt: TGCGCCAGCAGCCAAGATATTCCAGGGGCAAATAGCAATCAGCCCCAGCATTTT

d_gene: TRBD1
j_gene: TRBJ1-5
v_gene: TRBV7-4
CDR3aa: CASSLGQNHQPQHF
CDR3nt: TGTGCCAGCAGCTTGGGACAGAATCATCAGCCCCAGCATTTT

d_gene: -
j_gene: TRBJ2-3
v_gene: TRBV5-8
CDR3aa: CASSLGGTAFSSTDTQYF
CDR3nt: TGTGCCAGCAGCTTGGGCGGGACAGCCTTCTCTAGCACAGATACGCAGTATTTT

d_gene: -
j_gene: TRBJ1-2
v_gene: TRBV5-1
CDR3aa: CASSLYTQAYGYTF
CDR3nt: TGCGCCAGCAGCTTGTATACCCAGGCCTATGGCTACACCTTC

d_gene: -
j_gene: TRBJ1-2
v_gene: TRBV28
CDR3aa: CASSPRMERYGYTF
CDR3nt: TGTGCCAGCAGTCCAAGAATGGAGCGCTATGGCTACACCTTC

d_gene: -
j_gene: TRBJ2-7
v_gene: TRBV7-2
CDR3aa: CASSLTYGDEQYF
CDR3nt: TGTGCCAGCAGCCTAACGTACGGAGACGAGCAGTACTTC

d_gene: TRBD1
j_gene: TRBJ2-5
v_gene: TRBV10-3
CDR3aa: CAIGQGARETQYF
CDR3nt: TGTGCCATCGGACAGGGGGCCAGGGAGACCCAGTACTTC

d_gene: -
j_gene: TRBJ1-4
v_gene: TRBV18
CDR3aa: CASSPSWGNEKLFF
CDR3nt: TGTGCCAGCTCACCGAGTTGGGGCAATGAAAAACTGTTTTTT

d_gene: TRBD1
j_gene: TRBJ1-5
v_gene: TRBV6-6
CDR3aa: CASSRHDRGDNQPQHF
CDR3nt: TGTGCCAGCAGTAGACACGACAGGGGTGACAATCAGCCCCAGCATTTT

d_gene: TRBD2
j_gene: TRBJ2-2
v_gene: TRBV7-3
CDR3aa: CASSSGLARPGELFF
CDR3nt: TGTGCCAGCAGCTCGGGACTAGCAAGGCCCGGGGAGCTGTTTTTT